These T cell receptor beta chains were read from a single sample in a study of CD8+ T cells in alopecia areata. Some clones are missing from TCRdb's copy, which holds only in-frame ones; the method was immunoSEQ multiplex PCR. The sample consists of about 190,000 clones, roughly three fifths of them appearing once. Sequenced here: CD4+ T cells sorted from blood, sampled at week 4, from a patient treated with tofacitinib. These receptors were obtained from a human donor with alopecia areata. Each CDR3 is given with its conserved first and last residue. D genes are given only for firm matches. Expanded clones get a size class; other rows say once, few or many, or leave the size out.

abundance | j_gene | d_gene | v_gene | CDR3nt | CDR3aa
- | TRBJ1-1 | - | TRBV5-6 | TGTGCCAGCAGCTTGGGGGGGAACACTGAAGCTTTCTTT | CASSLGGNTEAFF
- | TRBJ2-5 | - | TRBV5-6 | TGTGCCAGCAGCTTAGGCCAGGGAAGAGAGACCCAGTACTTC | CASSLGQGRETQYF
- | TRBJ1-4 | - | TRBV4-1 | TGCGCCAGCAGCCAAGGTTCTACTGGCCCAAGTGGAAAACTGTTTTTT | CASSQGSTGPSGKLFF
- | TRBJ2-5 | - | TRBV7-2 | TGTGCCAGCAGCTTATCCCGGGAGACCCAGTACTTC | CASSLSRETQYF
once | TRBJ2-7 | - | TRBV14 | TGTGCCAGCAGCCAAGACGGGTACCTCTACGAGCAGTACTTC | CASSQDGYLYEQYF
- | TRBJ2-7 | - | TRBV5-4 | TGTGCCAGCAGCTTCCGGGGTTCCTACGAGCAGTACTTC | CASSFRGSYEQYF
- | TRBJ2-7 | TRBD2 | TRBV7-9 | TGTGCCAGCAGCCCGAGGACTAGCGGGAGGCAATACGAGCAGTACTTC | CASSPRTSGRQYEQYF
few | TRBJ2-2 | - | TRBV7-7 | TGTGCCAGCAGCTTAGTGGGGGTTAACACCGGGGAGCTGTTTTTT | CASSLVGVNTGELFF
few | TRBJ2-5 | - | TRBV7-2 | TGTGCCAGCAGCCCCGGGGGGCCGGAGACCCAGTACTTC | CASSPGGPETQYF
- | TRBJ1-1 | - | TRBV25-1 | TGTGCCAGCAACGAAGGACTTGCTGAAGCTTTCTTT | CASNEGLAEAFF
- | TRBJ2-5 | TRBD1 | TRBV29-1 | TGCAGCGTTGGCCCTCGGACAGGGATGTACCAAGAGACCCAGTACTTC | CSVGPRTGMYQETQYF
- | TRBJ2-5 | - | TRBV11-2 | TGTGCCAGCAGCTTTAGCGTCCAAGAGACCCAGTACTTC | CASSFSVQETQYF
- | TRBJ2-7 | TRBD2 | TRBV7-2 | TGTGCCAGCAGCTTCAGACTAGCGGCACGCTCCTACGAGCAGTACTTC | CASSFRLAARSYEQYF
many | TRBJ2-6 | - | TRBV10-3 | TGTGCCATCAGTGATGGAGGGTCCGGGGCCAACGTCCTGACTTTC | CAISDGGSGANVLTF
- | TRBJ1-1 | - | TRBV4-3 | TGCGCCAGCAGCCAAGGGGCATCTACGAACACTGAAGCTTTCTTT | CASSQGASTNTEAFF
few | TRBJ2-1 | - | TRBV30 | TGTGCCTGGAGAAGGGTTTTGTACAATGAGCAGTTCTTC | CAWRRVLYNEQFF
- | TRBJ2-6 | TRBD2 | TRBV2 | TGTGCCAGCAGTAGGGACTACTACCTCTCTGGGGCCAACGTCCTGACTTTC | CASSRDYYLSGANVLTF
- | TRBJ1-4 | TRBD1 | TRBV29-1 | TGCAGCGCGGGACAGGGTCCCGAAAAACTGTTTTTT | CSAGQGPEKLFF
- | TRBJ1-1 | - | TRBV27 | TGTGCCAGCAGTTTTGGGGGTAACACTGAAGCTTTCTTT | CASSFGGNTEAFF
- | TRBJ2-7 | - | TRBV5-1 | TGCGCCAGCAGAAGGGGGGACTACGAGCAGTACTTC | CASRRGDYEQYF
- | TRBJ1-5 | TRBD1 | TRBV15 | TGTGCCACCAGCAGAAGCGGAGACAGGGGTGGTGCGCCCCAGCATTTT | CATSRSGDRGGAPQHF
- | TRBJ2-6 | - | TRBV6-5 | TGTGCCAGCAGGTTAGGATCTGGGGCCAACGTCCTGACTTTC | CASRLGSGANVLTF
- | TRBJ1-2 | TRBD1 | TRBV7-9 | TGTGCCAGCAGCTTAGGGGGACAGGGAGTCTATGGCTACACCTTC | CASSLGGQGVYGYTF
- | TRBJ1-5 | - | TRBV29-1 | TGCAGCGTTGATGGCGGGGTTGGTCAGCCCCAGCATTTT | CSVDGGVGQPQHF
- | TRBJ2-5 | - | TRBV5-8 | TGTGCCAGCAGCTTGGGTGAGCTGGTTGCGGGAGAGACCCAGTACTTC | CASSLGELVAGETQYF
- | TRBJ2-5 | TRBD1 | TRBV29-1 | TGCAGCGCTCACCGGGACAGGGGACGGGAGACCCAGTACTTC | CSAHRDRGRETQYF
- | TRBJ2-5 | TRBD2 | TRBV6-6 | TGTGCCAGCAGTAGAGGGGAGGGAGAGACCCAGTACTTC | CASSRGEGETQYF
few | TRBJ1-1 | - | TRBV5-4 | TGTGCCGGCCGGGTCGAAAGGCAGGACACTGAAGCTTTCTTT | CAGRVERQDTEAFF
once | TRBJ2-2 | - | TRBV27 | TGTGCCAGCAGTTTAAAGGGCGCCGGGGAGCTGTTTTTT | CASSLKGAGELFF
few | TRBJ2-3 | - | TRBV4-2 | TGTGCCAGCAGCCAAGCTAGGGAGAGGGATACGCAGTATTTT | CASSQARERDTQYF
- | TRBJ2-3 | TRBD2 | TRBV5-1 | TGCGCCAGCAGACCAGGACTAGCGGGAAGCACAGATACGCAGTATTTT | CASRPGLAGSTDTQYF
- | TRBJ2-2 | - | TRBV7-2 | TGTGCCACCTCCCCGGGAAACACCGGGGAGCTGTTTTTT | CATSPGNTGELFF
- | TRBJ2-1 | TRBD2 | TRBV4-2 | TGTGCCAGCAGCCCTACTCAGCGGGAGGTTCACAATGAGCAGTTCTTC | CASSPTQREVHNEQFF
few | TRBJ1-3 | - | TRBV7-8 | TGTGCCAGCAGCTTAGCGGCAGGGGGAAACACCATATATTTT | CASSLAAGGNTIYF
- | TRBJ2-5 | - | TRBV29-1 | TGCAGCGTTGCGGCGGGGCCCCAAGAGACCCAGTACTTC | CSVAAGPQETQYF